A single sample gave rise to the 7 T cell receptor beta chains below, sequenced in a study of identical twins (TCRdb year 2016). The method was 5' RACE. TCRdb names Illumina HiSeq 2000 as the instrument used. The public reads were quality trimmed at Q25 with fastp and then assembled into clones with MiXCR by TCRdb, keeping productive beta chains. Rows merge per CDR3 protein into single entries with the most common DNA and genes. The sample profile shows roughly 1.6 million distinct CDR3 sequences; under 35% of them were found once. In total, the top ten clones hold 0.27% of the sample. Sequenced material: cord blood. Every receptor here comes from a newborn girl in good health.

In its sample, this clonotype was seen many times. V and J are TRBV10-3 and TRBJ2-7; tentative D call: TRBD2 (5 bases). Germline V lookup: CDR1 ENHRY, CDR2 SYGVKD. The ends were cut back, 3 bases at V and 4 bases at J, with 10 bases in the middle. The CDR3 sequence is 13 residues long. The CDR3 DNA reads TGTGCCATCAGTGATATACTAGTTTACGAGCAGTACTTC. This sequence encodes CAISDILVYEQYF.

With respect to this clonotype: Being one base from a much bigger clone, this may be a read error. The chain combines TRBV29-1 with TRBJ2-1, with 15 bases identical to TRBD2. Germline values: CDR1 SQVTM, CDR2 ANQGSEA. This CDR3 is built from 21 residues. The CDR3 coding sequence is TGCAGCGTTGGGGCCCCTAACAGGGGGACTAGCGGGGGGCCATACTACAATGAGCGGTTCTTC. Its protein is CSVGAPNRGTSGGPYYNERFF.

The chain has TRBV27 and TRBJ2-7, with 7 nucleotides matching TRBD1. Per the germline V gene, CDR1 is MNHEY and CDR2 is SMNVEV (reference sequence). Germline trimming cut 6 bases from V and 0 bases from J; bases unmatched to any gene: 14. The CDR3 has 17 amino acids. The CDR3 sequence is CASRPLNRGLSSYEQYF. The CDR3 coding sequence is TGTGCCAGCAGGCCATTGAACAGGGGCCTGAGCTCCTACGAGCAGTACTTC.

This chain joins TRBV7-2 and TRBJ2-3; 8 bases line up with TRBD2. CDR1 is SGHTA and CDR2 is FQGNSA in the germline V gene. The trim removed 5 bases at V and 4 bases at J, leaving 11 bases unmatched. This CDR3 region has 16 residues. The CDR3 nucleotides are TGTGCCAGCAGCGACCCGGGGACTAGTATGGCAGATACGCAGTATTTT. This encodes CASSDPGTSMADTQYF.

A note on this clonotype: This CDR3 fails to terminate in the conserved phenylalanine or tryptophan, so it likely reflects a read error. The V call is TRBV5-1, the J call TRBJ1-5; TRBD1 matches at 7 bases. The V gene end was trimmed by 0 bases and the J gene end by 2 bases; junction bases not matched to a gene: 2. Germline V gene sequence: CDR1 SGHRS, CDR2 YFSETQ. There are 15 residues in the CDR3. This CDR3 is CASSLGGQGNQPQHV. DNA for the CDR3: TGCGCCAGCAGCTTGGGTGGACAGGGCAATCAGCCCCAGCATGTT.

The CDR3 DNA reads TGTGCCAGCAGCTTAGGCCGGGTCGAGCAAGAGACCCAGTACTTC. Translating gives CASSLGRVEQETQYF. This rearrangement joins TRBV7-9 to TRBJ2-7; no reliable D call. The end of the DNA is better explained by TRBJ2-5, so the J call may be wrong. Germline V gene sequence: CDR1 SEHNR, CDR2 FQNEAQ (reference sequence). This CDR3 spans 15 amino acids.

The V call is TRBV7-9, the J call TRBJ2-7, with D tentatively TRBD1 (6 bases). Looked up from germline, CDR1 is SEHNR and CDR2 is FQNEAQ (reference sequence). V lost 7 bases and J lost 2, with 18 bases in between. The CDR3 totals 15 residues. The CDR3 DNA is TGTGCCAGCACCACTGGACAGACTCACCCCTACGAGCAGTACTTC. Its translation is CASTTGQTHPYEQYF.